This T cell receptor beta chain was sequenced during a study of shared clonotypes between healthy human individuals. The table came from immunoSEQ multiplex PCR; TCRdb's copy has only in-frame clones and leaves some out. The sample consists of 1 million to 1.2 million clones, around three quarters of them appearing once. The specimen sequenced was memory CD4+ T cells from PBMCs. This sample's subset: CD45RA-negative fraction. The sequence was obtained from a man aged 18 to 30 in good health. Some clones in this sample may be carry-over from other donors' samples.

The CDR3, as DNA: TGTGCCTGGGAATTTGGGCCAAGGGGAGATACGCAGTATTTT. Translation: CAWEFGPRGDTQYF. The chain carries TRBV30 and TRBJ2-3; D possibly corresponds to TRBD1 (5 bases). Germline V CDR1 and CDR2: GTSNPN, SVGIG (reference sequence). The CDR3 has 14 amino acids. V lost 5 bases and J 5 bases, leaving 17 bases between the germline ends.